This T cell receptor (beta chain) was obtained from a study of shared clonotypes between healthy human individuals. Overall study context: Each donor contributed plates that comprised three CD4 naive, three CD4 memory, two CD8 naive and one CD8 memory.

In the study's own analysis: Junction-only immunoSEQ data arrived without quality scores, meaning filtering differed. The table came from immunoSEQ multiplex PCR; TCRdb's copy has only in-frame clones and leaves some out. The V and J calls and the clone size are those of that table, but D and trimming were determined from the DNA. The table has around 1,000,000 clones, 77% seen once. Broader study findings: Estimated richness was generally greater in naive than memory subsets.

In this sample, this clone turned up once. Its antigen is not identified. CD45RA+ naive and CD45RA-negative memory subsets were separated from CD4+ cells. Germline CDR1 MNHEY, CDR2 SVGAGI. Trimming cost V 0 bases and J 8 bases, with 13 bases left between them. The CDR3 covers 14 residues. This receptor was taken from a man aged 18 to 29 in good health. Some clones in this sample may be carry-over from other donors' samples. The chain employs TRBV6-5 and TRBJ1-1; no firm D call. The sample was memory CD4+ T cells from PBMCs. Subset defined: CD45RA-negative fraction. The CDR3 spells CASSYSAAEAEAFF. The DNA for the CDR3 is TGTGCCAGCAGTTACTCGGCGGCAGAAGCCGAAGCTTTCTTT.